The next 26 T cell receptor beta chains were all read from a single sample in a study of kidney transplant recipient with SARS-CoV-2 infection. A single record per CDR3 protein comes from TCRdb applying MiXCR to the reads. This sample carries 200,000 to 250,000 distinct CDR3 sequences, under 30% of them seen once, and the ten largest clones take more than 6.5%. The sample here was a blood sample, taken at baseline and on day 111 from a kidney transplant recipient. The receptors stem from a male patient between 25 and 39 years old who had COVID-19 and was a kidney transplant recipient. Among the T cells, some may be from the graft donor.

By share of the sample, this clonotype is medium-sized. This chain uses TRBV27 with TRBJ1-2; the match to TRBD1 covers 7 bases. The CDR3 runs to 14 residues. The V gene's germline CDR1 is MNHEY and CDR2 SMNVEV (reference sequence). The junction had 6 bases not matched to a gene; V was cut back by 4 bases and J by 4 bases. CDR3 in DNA: TGTGCCAGCAGTTCCAGGGGGGGTCTCTATGGCTACACCTTC. It translates to CASSSRGGLYGYTF.

This chain uses TRBV3-2 with TRBJ2-3. TRBV3-2 is a pseudogene. This CDR3 has 14 amino acids. CDR3 sequence reads: CASGPDPVGDTQYF. The CDR3 DNA is TGTGCCAGCGGCCCGGACCCAGTGGGAGATACGCAGTATTTT.

A word on this clonotype: Given a much more abundant clone one base away, this may be a read error. The V gene is TRBV5-4, the J gene TRBJ2-4; D is unclear. The J call may be wrong; the DNA end is better matched by TRBJ1-2. This CDR3 is 17 amino acids long. Germline CDR1 reads SGHNT; CDR2 reads YYREEE (reference sequence). CDR3 DNA sequence: TGTGCCAGCAGCTTGGCCACATTATCGGCAGGTGGAGGTGGCTACACCTTC. This sequence encodes CASSLATLSAGGGGYTF.

This clonotype has at least ten counts. V and J are TRBV21-1 and TRBJ2-2; TRBD2 is taken as the D call from the table, unchecked against the DNA. TRBV21-1 counts as a pseudogene. The CDR3 spans 19 residues. CDR3 sequence: CASSIPPGSGRVDTGELFF. In DNA, the CDR3 is TGTGCCAGCAGCATTCCCCCGGGTAGCGGGAGGGTGGACACCGGGGAGCTGTTTTTT.

This clonotype was recorded at least ten times. The chain combines TRBV23-1 with TRBJ1-2; no reliable D call. TRBV23-1 is identified as an open reading frame with a role that is uncertain. Trimming cost V 3 bases and J 4 bases, with 21 bases left between them. The CDR3 runs to 17 residues. The CDR3 spells CASSHAMLRRKTYGYTF. CDR3 sequence (DNA): TGCGCCAGCAGTCATGCTATGCTACGCAGAAAGACCTATGGCTACACCTTC.

This clonotype was seen at least ten times. The CDR3 DNA reads as TGTGCCAGCAGCCCAACAGGGACTGAAGCTTTCTTT. Protein product: CASSPTGTEAFF. The chain couples TRBV11-2 to TRBJ1-1; TRBD1 is a possible D gene (6 bases). Trimming cost V 5 bases and J 5 bases, with 9 bases left between them. The CDR3 spans 12 residues. Per the germline V gene, CDR1 is SGHAT and CDR2 is FQNNGV. Full variable domain (remainder filled in from reference TRBV11-2 and TRBJ1-1): EAGVAQSPRYKIIEKRQSVAFWCNPISGHATLYWYQQILGQGPKLLIQFQNNGVVDDSQLPKDRFSAERLKGVDSTLKIQPAKLEDSAVYLCASSPTGTEAFFGQGTRLTVV.

Concerning this clonotype: This may come from a read error, since a much larger clone is one base off. V is TRBV11-2 and J is TRBJ2-1; D is tentatively TRBD1 or TRBD2 (6 bases each). The CDR3 runs 16 residues. Germline loops: CDR1 SGHAT, CDR2 FQNNGV. The CDR3 region has the DNA TGTGCCGGCAGCTTAATGGGGAGATTGGGGGGCGAGTGGCAGTTCTTC. This encodes CAGSLMGRLGGEWQFF.

The J gene is TRBJ1-4, the V gene TRBV30; 7 bases match TRBD1. V lost 8 bases and J lost 2; bases outside the gene matches: 17. The CDR3 has 17 amino acids. Germline V gene sequence: CDR1 GTSNPN, CDR2 SVGIG (reference sequence). CDR3 coding DNA: TGTGCCCGGAATGGCAGGGGGAGGGATAGGACTAATGAAAAACTGTTTTTT. It codes for CARNGRGRDRTNEKLFF.

For this clonotype: Given a much more abundant clone one base away, this may be a read error. This chain links TRBV5-1 with TRBJ2-2; D remains ambiguous. The V end lost 4 bases, the J end lost 1 base, and 11 bases lay between the germline ends. This CDR3 is 15 amino acids long. Germline lookup yields CDR1 SGHRS and CDR2 YFSETQ. Here the CDR3 DNA reads TGCGCCAGCAGCCGAAGGACCGAGAACACCGGGGAGCTGTTTTTT. It translates to CASSRRTENTGELFF. Filled out from reference TRBV5-1 and TRBJ2-2, the complete variable domain reads KAGVTQTPRYLIKTRGQQVTLSCSPISGHRSVSWYQQTPGQGLQFLFEYFSETQRNKGNFPGRFSGRQFSNSRSEMNVSTLELGDSALYLCASSRRTENTGELFFGEGSRLTVL.

The V call is TRBV29-1, the J call TRBJ2-1, with D maybe TRBD1 (5 bases). Looked up from germline, CDR1 is SQVTM and CDR2 is ANQGSEA. V lost 3 bases to trimming and J lost 6 bases, with 12 bases between them. The CDR3 covers 13 residues. For the CDR3, the DNA is TGCAGCGTTGAGACCCATAGGGGCAATGAGCAGTTCTTC. Residues: CSVETHRGNEQFF.

This clonotype was seen repeatedly, ten times or more. The gene calls are TRBV29-1 and TRBJ1-1; D is uncertain. V was cut by 4 bases and J by 0 bases, with 3 bases left in between. Germline-derived CDR1 and CDR2 are SQVTM and ANQGSEA. The length of the CDR3 is 11 residues. The CDR3 bases are TGCAGCGTTGTTGTGAACACTGAAGCTTTCTTT. This codes for CSVVVNTEAFF.

Turning to this clonotype: A read error may be the cause here, since a much bigger clone is one base away. V is TRBV7-8 and J is TRBJ2-2, with 8 bases aligning to TRBD1. The germline CDR1 and CDR2 sequences are SGHVS and FQNEAQ. Trimming took 5 bases from V and 6 from J; bases not matched to a gene: 11. The CDR3 totals 16 residues. CDR3 coding DNA: TGTGCCAGCAGCCCCCAGGGGGCGTTTTTTCCCGGGGAGCTGTTTTTT. Protein sequence: CASSPQGAFFPGELFF.

Remarks on this clonotype: At one end, the junction sequence differs from germline, possibly due to a read error. The chain employs TRBV20-1 and TRBJ2-7, with D maybe TRBD1 (6 bases). CDR1 and CDR2 (germline): DFQATT, SNEGSKA (reference sequence). The CDR3 is 16 amino acids. The CDR3 bases are TGCAGTGCTAGGCCAGGGGCTCGACAGGCTACCTACGAGCAGTATTTC. This gives the protein CSARPGARQATYEQYF.

This clonotype came up many times. The genes are TRBV7-4 and TRBJ1-2; D unresolved. CDR3 length: 17 amino acids. Trimming pared 5 bases from V and 4 bases from J, leaving 23 bases between. Per the germline V gene, CDR1 is SGHVT and CDR2 is SQSDAQ. CDR3 bases: TGTGCCAGCAGCAAGGTTAATTCAGCTCGAAAGACCTATGGCTACACCTTC. This translates into CASSKVNSARKTYGYTF.

About this clonotype: This may be a read error: a much more frequent sequence differs by one nucleotide. The J gene is TRBJ2-1, the V gene TRBV11-2; D is unclear. From germline, CDR1 is SGHAT and CDR2 FQNNGV. The CDR3 totals 13 residues. This CDR3 is CASNLDAYNEQFF. For the CDR3, the DNA is TGTGCCAGCAACTTAGACGCATACAATGAGCAGTTCTTC.

This clonotype was detected many times. J is TRBJ2-3 and V is TRBV29-1; 7 bases line up with TRBD1. V was clipped by 4 bases and J by 2 bases; unmatched bases: 9. Germline CDR1 and CDR2: SQVTM and ANQGSEA. The length of the CDR3 is 15 residues. For the CDR3, the DNA is TGCAGCGTTGGCCAGGGGGAAGAGGACACAGATACGCAGTATTTT. Encoded protein: CSVGQGEEDTDTQYF.

This clonotype has at least ten counts. CDR3 nucleotides: TGTGCCAGCACGTTGGGCCGGGACAGAGCTAATTCACCCCTCCACTTT. It translates to CASTLGRDRANSPLHF. The chain is built from TRBV12-3 or TRBV12-4 and TRBJ1-6; the match to TRBD1 covers 7 bases. V dropped 7 bases and J dropped 6; count of bases not matched to a gene: 12. The CDR3 runs to 16 residues.

As to this clonotype: This clone may be a read error of a much larger clone one base away. The chain links TRBV19 to TRBJ2-3, with a weak D call TRBD2 (6 bases). The CDR3 loop spans 17 amino acids. From germline, CDR1 is LNHDA and CDR2 SQIVND (reference sequence). This CDR3 reads CANSIDLVAVSTDTQYF. The CDR3 region has the DNA TGTGCCAATAGTATAGATTTGGTAGCGGTAAGCACAGATACGCAGTATTTT.

The chain combines TRBV3-1 with TRBJ2-5; D gene ambiguous. In germline, CDR1 is LGHDT, CDR2 YNNKEL (reference sequence). V was cut by 5 bases and J by 6 bases, with 25 bases left in between. The CDR3 covers 17 residues. CDR3 nucleotides: TGTGCCAGCAGCATACGTATTCCCATTTCTTTCTCCAAGACCCAGTACTTC. This sequence encodes CASSIRIPISFSKTQYF.

This clonotype was observed at least ten times. The chain is built from TRBV4-3 and TRBJ1-2, with D uncertain. V gave up 5 bases and J gave up 1 base, with 11 bases separating them. The CDR3 consists of 14 residues. Germline V lookup: CDR1 LGHNA, CDR2 YSLEER. The CDR3 protein is CASSKASGNYGYTF. CDR3 nucleotides: TGCGCCAGCAGCAAAGCCAGCGGTAACTATGGCTACACCTTC.

This clonotype was recorded a few times. This chain joins TRBV3-1 and TRBJ2-1; D is unclear. V gave up 1 base and J gave up 2 bases, with 12 bases separating them. This CDR3 has 16 amino acids. The germline gives CDR1 LGHDT, CDR2 YNNKEL (reference sequence). CDR3 DNA sequence: TGTGCCAGCAGCCAAGGGGGAACGGGTACCTACAATGAGCAGTTCTTC. Protein product: CASSQGGTGTYNEQFF.

Concerning this clonotype itself: A single base separates this from a much larger clone, so it may be a read error. The CDR3 DNA reads as TGTGCCAGTAGTCCAAACATGCTGTTTCCGCGATCTAATCAGCTCCAGCATTTT. It translates to CASSPNMLFPRSNQLQHF. This sequence joins TRBV19 and TRBJ1-5; D unresolved. This CDR3 spans 18 amino acids. Germline V gene data show CDR1 as LNHDA and CDR2 as SQIVND (reference sequence). Full variable domain (remainder filled in from reference TRBV19 and TRBJ1-5): DGGITQSPKYLFRKEGQNVTLSCEQNLNHDAMYWYRQDPGQGLRLIYYSQIVNDFQKGDIAEGYSVSREKKESFPLTVTSAQKNPTAFYLCASSPNMLFPRSNQLQHFGDGTRLSIL.

This clonotype was detected many times. The gene calls are TRBV5-4 and TRBJ1-3; D unclear. The germline V gene has CDR1 SGHNT and CDR2 YYREEE (reference sequence). The CDR3 consists of 12 residues. V shed 2 bases and J shed 4 bases, with 4 bases lying between them. CDR3 coding DNA: TGTGCCAGCAGCTTCCTGGGAAACACCATATATTTT. Amino acids: CASSFLGNTIYF. The whole variable domain, remainder taken from reference TRBV5-4 and TRBJ1-3, is ETGVTQSPTHLIKTRGQQVTLRCSSQSGHNTVSWYQQALGQGPQFIFQYYREEENGRGNFPPRFSGLQFPNYSSELNVNALELDDSALYLCASSFLGNTIYFGEGSWLTVV.

This clonotype has ten or more counts. V gene TRBV15 combines with J gene TRBJ2-1; D ambiguous. The CDR3 is 12 residues long. Germline assignment: CDR1 LNHNV and CDR2 YYDKDF (reference sequence). The V and J ends lost 6 bases and 9 bases respectively, with 12 bases between them. The CDR3 DNA follows: TGTGCCACCAGTCGCCTCAATGTTGAGCAGTTCTTC. Translated: CATSRLNVEQFF.

This clonotype was seen many times. V is TRBV30 and J is TRBJ1-2; 12 nucleotides line up with TRBD1. Germline CDR1 is GTSNPN and CDR2 is SVGIG (reference sequence). CDR3 length: 14 amino acids. V lost 4 bases, J lost 7 bases, and 7 bases stayed unmatched. The CDR3 loop is CAWNGGQGALGYTF. Here the CDR3 DNA reads TGTGCCTGGAATGGGGGACAGGGGGCGCTTGGCTACACCTTC. The entire variable domain, with the rest obtained from reference TRBV30 and TRBJ1-2, is as follows: SQTIHQWPATLVQPVGSPLSLECTVEGTSNPNLYWYRQAAGRGLQLLFYSVGIGQISSEVPQNLSASRPQDRQFILSSKKLLLSDSGFYLCAWNGGQGALGYTFGSGTRLTVV.

This clonotype came up many times. The chain uses TRBV5-4 and TRBJ2-1; 8 nucleotides agree with TRBD2. Germline CDR1 reads SGHNT; CDR2 reads YYREEE (reference sequence). This CDR3 is 16 amino acids long. With V trimmed by 3 bases and J by 4 bases, 9 bases remained unmatched. The CDR3 bases are TGTGCCAGCAGCTCTTTAGCGGGAAGGGGGTACAATGAGCAGTTCTTC. Its protein product is CASSSLAGRGYNEQFF.